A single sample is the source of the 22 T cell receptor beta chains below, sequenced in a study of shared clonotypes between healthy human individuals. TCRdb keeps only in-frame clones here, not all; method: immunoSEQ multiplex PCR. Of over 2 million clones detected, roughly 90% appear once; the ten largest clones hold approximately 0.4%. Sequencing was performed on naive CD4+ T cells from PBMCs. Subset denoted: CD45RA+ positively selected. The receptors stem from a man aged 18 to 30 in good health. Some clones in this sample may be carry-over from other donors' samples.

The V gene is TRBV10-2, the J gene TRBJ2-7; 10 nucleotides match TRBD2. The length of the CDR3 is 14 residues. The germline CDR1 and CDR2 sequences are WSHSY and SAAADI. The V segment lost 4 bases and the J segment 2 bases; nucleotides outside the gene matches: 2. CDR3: CASSGTSGTYEQYF. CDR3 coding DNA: TGCGCCAGCAGTGGGACTAGCGGAACCTACGAGCAGTACTTC.

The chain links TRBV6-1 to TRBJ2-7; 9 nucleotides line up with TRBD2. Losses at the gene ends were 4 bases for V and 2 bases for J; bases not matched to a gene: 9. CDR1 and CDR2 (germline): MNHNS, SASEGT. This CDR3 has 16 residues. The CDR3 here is CASSVNGASGTYEQYF. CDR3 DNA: TGTGCCAGCAGTGTCAATGGGGCTAGCGGGACCTACGAGCAGTACTTC.

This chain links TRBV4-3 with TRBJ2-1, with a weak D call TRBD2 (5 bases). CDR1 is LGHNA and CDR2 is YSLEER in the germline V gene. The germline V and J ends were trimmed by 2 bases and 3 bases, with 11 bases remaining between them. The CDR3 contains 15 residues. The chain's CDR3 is CASSQLARSYNEQFF. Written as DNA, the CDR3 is TGCGCCAGCAGCCAACTAGCCAGAAGCTACAATGAGCAGTTCTTC.

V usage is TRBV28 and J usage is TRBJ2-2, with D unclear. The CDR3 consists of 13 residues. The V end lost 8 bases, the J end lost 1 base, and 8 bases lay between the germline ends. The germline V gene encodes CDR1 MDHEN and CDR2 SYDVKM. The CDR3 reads CASLGGNTGELFF. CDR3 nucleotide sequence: TGTGCCAGCTTGGGCGGGAACACCGGGGAGCTGTTTTTT.

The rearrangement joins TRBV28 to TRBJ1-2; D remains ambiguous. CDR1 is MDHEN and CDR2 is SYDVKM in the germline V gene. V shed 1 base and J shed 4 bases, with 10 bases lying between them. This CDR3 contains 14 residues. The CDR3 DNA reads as TGTGCCAGCAGTTTATTCGGTCCCCCCTATGGCTACACCTTC. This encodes CASSLFGPPYGYTF.

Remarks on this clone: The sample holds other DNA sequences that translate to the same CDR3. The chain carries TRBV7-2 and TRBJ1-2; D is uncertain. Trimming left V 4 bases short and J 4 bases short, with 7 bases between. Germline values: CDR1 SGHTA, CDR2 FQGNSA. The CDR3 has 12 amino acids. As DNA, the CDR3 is TGTGCCAGCAGCTCGTTAGGCTATGGCTACACCTTC. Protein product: CASSSLGYGYTF.

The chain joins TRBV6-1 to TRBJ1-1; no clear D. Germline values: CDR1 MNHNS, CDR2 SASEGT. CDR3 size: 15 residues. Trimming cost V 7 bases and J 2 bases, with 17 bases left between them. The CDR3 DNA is TGTGCCAGCACCCCTTGGGAACAAAGCAACACTGAAGCTTTCTTT. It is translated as CASTPWEQSNTEAFF.

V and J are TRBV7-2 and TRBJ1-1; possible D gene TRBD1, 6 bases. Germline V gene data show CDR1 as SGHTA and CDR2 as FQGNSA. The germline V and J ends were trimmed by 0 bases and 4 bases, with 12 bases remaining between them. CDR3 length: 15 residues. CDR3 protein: CASSLAGGLGTEAFF. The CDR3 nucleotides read TGTGCCAGCAGCTTAGCTGGGGGGCTCGGCACTGAAGCTTTCTTT.

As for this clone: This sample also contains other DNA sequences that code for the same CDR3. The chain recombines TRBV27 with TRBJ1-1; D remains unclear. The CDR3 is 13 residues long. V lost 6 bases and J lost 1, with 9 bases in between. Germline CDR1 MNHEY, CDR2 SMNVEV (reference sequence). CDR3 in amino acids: CASSPRGNTEAFF. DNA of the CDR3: TGTGCCAGCAGCCCCCGGGGGAACACTGAAGCTTTCTTT.

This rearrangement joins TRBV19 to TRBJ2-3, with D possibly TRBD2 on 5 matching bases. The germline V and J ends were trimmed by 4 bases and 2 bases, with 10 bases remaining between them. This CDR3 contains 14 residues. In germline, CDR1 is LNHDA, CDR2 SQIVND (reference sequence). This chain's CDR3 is CASSSAGITDTQYF. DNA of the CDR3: TGTGCCAGTAGTAGTGCGGGTATCACAGATACGCAGTATTTT.

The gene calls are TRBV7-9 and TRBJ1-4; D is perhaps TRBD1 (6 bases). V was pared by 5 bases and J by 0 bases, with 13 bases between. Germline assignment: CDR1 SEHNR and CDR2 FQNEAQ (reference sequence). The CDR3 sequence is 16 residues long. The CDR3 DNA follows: TGTGCCAGCAGCCCGTCCAGGGGTGCAACTAATGAAAAACTGTTTTTT. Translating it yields CASSPSRGATNEKLFF. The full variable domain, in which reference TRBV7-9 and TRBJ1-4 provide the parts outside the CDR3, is DTGVSQNPRHKITKRGQNVTFRCDPISEHNRLYWYRQTLGQGPEFLTYFQNEAQLEKSRLLSDRFSAERPKGSFSTLEIQRTEQGDSAMYLCASSPSRGATNEKLFFGSGTQLSVL.

The CDR3 DNA is TGCAGCGCTTTCGGACAGGCAACTAATGAAAAACTGTTTTTT. It yields the protein CSAFGQATNEKLFF. This rearrangement joins TRBV29-1 to TRBJ1-4; 7 bases match TRBD1. From germline, CDR1 is SQVTM and CDR2 ANQGSEA. Trimming removed 7 bases from V and 0 bases from J; junction bases left unmatched: 5. This CDR3 comprises 14 residues.

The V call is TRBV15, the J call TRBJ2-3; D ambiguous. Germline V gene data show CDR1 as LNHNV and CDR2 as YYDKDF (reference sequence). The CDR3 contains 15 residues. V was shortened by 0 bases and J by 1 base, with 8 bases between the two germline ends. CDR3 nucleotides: TGTGCCACCAGCAGAGAATCGCCCCGCACAGATACGCAGTATTTT. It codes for CATSRESPRTDTQYF.

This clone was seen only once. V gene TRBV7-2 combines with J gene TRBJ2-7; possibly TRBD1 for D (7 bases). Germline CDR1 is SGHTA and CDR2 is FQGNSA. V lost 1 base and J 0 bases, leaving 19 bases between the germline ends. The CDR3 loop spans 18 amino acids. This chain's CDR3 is CASSLDFYGTAGSYEQYF. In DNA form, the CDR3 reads TGTGCCAGCAGCTTAGACTTTTACGGGACAGCGGGCTCCTACGAGCAGTACTTC.

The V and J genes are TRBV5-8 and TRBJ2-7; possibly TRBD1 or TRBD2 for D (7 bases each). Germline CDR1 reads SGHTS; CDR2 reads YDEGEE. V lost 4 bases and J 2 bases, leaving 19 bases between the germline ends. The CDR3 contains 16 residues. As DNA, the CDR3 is TGTGCCAGCAGCCGACAGGGTGCTAGCGGAACCTACGAGCAGTACTTC. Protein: CASSRQGASGTYEQYF.

This CDR3 is CASSPSQARGTYGYTF. The CDR3 nucleotides read TGTGCCAGCTCACCGAGTCAGGCCCGGGGGACTTATGGCTACACCTTC. V is TRBV18 and J is TRBJ1-2; weak D call: TRBD1 (5 bases). The ends were cut back, 3 bases at V and 5 bases at J, with 19 bases in the middle. The germline CDR1 and CDR2 sequences are KGHSH and LQKENI. This CDR3 has 16 residues.

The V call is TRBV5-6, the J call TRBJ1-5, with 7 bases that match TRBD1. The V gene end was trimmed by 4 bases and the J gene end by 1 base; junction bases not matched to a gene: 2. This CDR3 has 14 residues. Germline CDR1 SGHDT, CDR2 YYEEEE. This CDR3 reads CASSGRGSNQPQHF. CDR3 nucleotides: TGTGCCAGCAGCGGCAGGGGGAGCAATCAGCCCCAGCATTTT.

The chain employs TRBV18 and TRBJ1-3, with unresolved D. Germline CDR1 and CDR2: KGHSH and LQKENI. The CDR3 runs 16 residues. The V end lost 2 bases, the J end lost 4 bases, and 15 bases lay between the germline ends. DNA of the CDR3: TGTGCCAGCTCACCAACAGACAACTCGTGGGGAAACACCATATATTTT. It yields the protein CASSPTDNSWGNTIYF.

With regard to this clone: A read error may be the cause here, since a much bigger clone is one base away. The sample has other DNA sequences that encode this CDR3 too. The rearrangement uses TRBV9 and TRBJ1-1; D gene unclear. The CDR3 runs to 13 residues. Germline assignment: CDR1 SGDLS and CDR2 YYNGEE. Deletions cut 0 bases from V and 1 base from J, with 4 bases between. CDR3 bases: TGTGCCAGCAGCGTAGCAGCGAACACTGAAGCTTTCTTT. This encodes CASSVAANTEAFF.

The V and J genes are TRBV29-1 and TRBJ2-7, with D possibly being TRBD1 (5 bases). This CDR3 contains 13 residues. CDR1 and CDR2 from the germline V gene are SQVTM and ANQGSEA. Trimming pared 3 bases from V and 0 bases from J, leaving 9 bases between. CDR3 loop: CSVESQASYEQYF. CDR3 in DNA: TGCAGCGTTGAGTCACAGGCCTCCTACGAGCAGTACTTC.

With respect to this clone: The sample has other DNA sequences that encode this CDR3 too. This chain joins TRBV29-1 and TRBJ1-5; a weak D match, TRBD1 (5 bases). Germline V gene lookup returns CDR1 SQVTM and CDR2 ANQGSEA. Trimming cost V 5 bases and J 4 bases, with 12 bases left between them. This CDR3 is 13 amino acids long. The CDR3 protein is CSVQGMGNQPQHF. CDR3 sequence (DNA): TGCAGCGTTCAGGGTATGGGAAATCAGCCCCAGCATTTT.

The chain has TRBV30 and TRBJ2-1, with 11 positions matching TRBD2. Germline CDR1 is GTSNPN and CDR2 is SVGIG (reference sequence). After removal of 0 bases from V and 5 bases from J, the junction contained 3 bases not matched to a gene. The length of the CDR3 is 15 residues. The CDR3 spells CAWSVLAGVHNEQFF. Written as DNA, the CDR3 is TGTGCCTGGAGTGTACTAGCGGGAGTACACAATGAGCAGTTCTTC. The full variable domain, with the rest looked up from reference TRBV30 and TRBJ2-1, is SQTIHQWPATLVQPVGSPLSLECTVEGTSNPNLYWYRQAAGRGLQLLFYSVGIGQISSEVPQNLSASRPQDRQFILSSKKLLLSDSGFYLCAWSVLAGVHNEQFFGPGTRLTVL.